This T cell receptor (beta chain) appears in the sequencing data of a study of somatic mutations in cytotoxic T cells in rheumatoid arthritis. Findings and caveats of the study: CD8+ clonality increased with age in rheumatoid arthritis patients but not in healthy controls. Neither rheumatoid arthritis patients nor age-matched healthy controls had significantly different CD8+ T-cell clonality from the other group.

Only in-frame clones appear in the TCRdb table, and some are missing; sequencing was by immunoSEQ multiplex PCR. This table has approximately 18,000 clones, approximately 80% appearing once. Germline-derived CDR1 and CDR2 are MGHRA and YSYEKL. The CDR3 has 15 residues. V lost 3 bases and J 0 bases, leaving 8 bases between the germline ends. Notes on this clone: Its antigen remains unknown.

The V gene is TRBV4-1, the J gene TRBJ1-4; D is unresolved. The material sequenced was CD8+ T cells sorted from blood. The sequence was obtained from an adult with rheumatoid arthritis. The CDR3 DNA reads as TGCGCCAGCAGCCAGACATCAGCAACTAATGAAAAACTGTTTTTT. Its protein product is CASSQTSATNEKLFF.